This T cell receptor beta chain was recovered during a study of cytomegalovirus exposure and HLA in healthy donors. Whole-study results and caveats: Across all donors, roughly uniform sequencing depth was an assumption of the presence/absence analyses. Most sequenced TCRs were rare (though some public TCRs occurred in many donors). Certain sequence variants were highly shared and formed a cluster, and this cluster was likely a sequencing artifact. According to the study, around 150 TCR beta chains were cytomegalovirus-associated.

In regard to this clone: Antigen: not known.

CDR1 and CDR2 (germline): SGHTS, YDEGEE. The ends lost 6 bases at V and 6 bases at J; junction bases unmatched: 18. The CDR3 is made up of 16 amino acids. PCR used 60 Vbeta primers and 13 Jbeta primers. The protocol was immunoSEQ multiplex PCR, while the TCRdb copy is restricted to in-frame clones and leaves out a portion. The data show about 150,000 clones, approximately 73% seen once. Source material: PBMCs. This sequence originates from a woman aged 18-30 years in good health and CMV-seronegative. This sequence joins TRBV5-8 and TRBJ2-7, with 7 bases fitting TRBD1. CDR3 loop: CASIDQKDRRGVEQYF. The CDR3 nucleotides are TGTGCCAGCATCGACCAAAAGGACAGGAGAGGGGTCGAGCAGTACTTC.